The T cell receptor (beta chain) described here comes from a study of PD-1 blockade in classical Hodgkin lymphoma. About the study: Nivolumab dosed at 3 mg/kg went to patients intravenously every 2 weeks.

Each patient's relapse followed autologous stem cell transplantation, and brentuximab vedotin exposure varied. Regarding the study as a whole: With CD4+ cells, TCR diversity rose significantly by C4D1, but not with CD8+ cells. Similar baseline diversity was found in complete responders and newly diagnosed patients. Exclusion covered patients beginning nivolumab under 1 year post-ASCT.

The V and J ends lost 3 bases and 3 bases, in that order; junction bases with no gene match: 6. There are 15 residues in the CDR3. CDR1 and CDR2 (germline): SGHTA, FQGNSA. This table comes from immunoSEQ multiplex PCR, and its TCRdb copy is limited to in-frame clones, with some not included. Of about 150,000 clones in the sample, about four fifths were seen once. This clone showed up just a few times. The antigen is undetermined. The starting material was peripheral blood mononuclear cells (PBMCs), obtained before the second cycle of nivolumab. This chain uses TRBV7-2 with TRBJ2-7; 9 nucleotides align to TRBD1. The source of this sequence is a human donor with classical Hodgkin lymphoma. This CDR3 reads CASSFRRTGDYEQYF. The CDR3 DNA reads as TGTGCCAGCAGCTTTAGGAGGACAGGGGACTACGAGCAGTACTTC. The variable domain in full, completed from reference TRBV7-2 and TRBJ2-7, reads GAGVSQSPSNKVTEKGKDVELRCDPISGHTALYWYRQSLGQGLEFLIYFQGNSAPDKSGLPSDRFSAERTGGSVSTLTIQRTQQEDSAVYLCASSFRRTGDYEQYFGPGTRLTVT.